Shown below are 20 T cell receptor beta chains from a single sample sequenced in a study of OX40 agonist ivuxolimab in advanced cancers. Sequencing used immunoSEQ multiplex PCR; TCRdb keeps in-frame clones, though not all of them. Of fewer than 85,000 clones in the sample, less than 85% are singletons; the top ten hold roughly 0.53%. Specimen: CD4+ or CD8+ T cells sorted from blood, collected in a trial of the OX40 agonist ivuxolimab. Receptors were obtained from an adult with an advanced solid tumor such as melanoma, head and neck, liver or kidney cancer.

The chain carries TRBV29-1 and TRBJ1-4; perhaps TRBD1 as D (6 bases). V was pared by 5 bases and J by 12 bases, with 10 bases between. This CDR3 is built from 10 residues. Per germline, CDR1 SQVTM and CDR2 ANQGSEA. This chain's CDR3 is CSVPGDQLFF. CDR3 DNA sequence: TGCAGCGTTCCAGGGGATCAACTGTTTTTT.

This sequence joins TRBV6-5 and TRBJ1-6, with D perhaps matching TRBD1 (5 bases). Germline V CDR1 and CDR2: MNHEY, SVGAGI. V was shortened by 4 bases and J by 8 bases, with 12 bases between the two germline ends. The CDR3 runs 14 residues. In DNA, the CDR3 is TGTGCCAGCAGTTTGGGGGGGATCTATTCACCCCTCCACTTT. Encoded protein: CASSLGGIYSPLHF.

The chain has TRBV13 and TRBJ1-3; the D gene is possibly TRBD1 (6 bases). Germline V gene sequence: CDR1 PRHDT, CDR2 FYEKMQ (reference sequence). Deletions cut 3 bases from V and 3 bases from J, with 12 bases between. The CDR3 runs to 15 residues. The CDR3 loop is CASSLNRGLGNTIYF. In DNA form, the CDR3 reads TGTGCCAGCAGCTTGAATCGGGGGCTTGGAAACACCATATATTTT.

This clone has just one count. This chain uses TRBV28 with TRBJ1-1; no clear D gene. Trimming left V 2 bases short and J 9 bases short, with 7 bases between. Germline V CDR1 and CDR2: MDHEN, SYDVKM. The CDR3 has 11 residues. The CDR3 loop is CASSLVGKAFF. The CDR3 DNA reads as TGTGCCAGCAGTTTAGTGGGGAAAGCTTTCTTT.

This chain connects TRBV6-1 to TRBJ2-2; D might be TRBD2 (5 bases). V lost 7 bases and J 1 base, leaving 7 bases between the germline ends. The length of the CDR3 is 13 residues. Germline V lookup: CDR1 MNHNS, CDR2 SASEGT. The CDR3 DNA sequence: TGTGCCAGCACTCGGGAGAACACCGGGGAGCTGTTTTTT. Its protein is CASTRENTGELFF.

Remarks on this clone: Other DNA sequences of this sample code for an identical CDR3. The gene calls are TRBV7-2 and TRBJ1-2; TRBD1 agrees at 9 bases. CDR1 SGHTA and CDR2 FQGNSA come from the germline V gene. The CDR3 contains 17 residues. The J segment lost 6 bases and the V segment lost 0 bases, leaving 11 bases of the junction unmatched. The CDR3 here is CASSLALGGQGSNGYTF. The CDR3 DNA is TGTGCCAGCAGCTTAGCGCTAGGGGGACAGGGTTCGAATGGCTACACCTTC.

The CDR3 is CASSLGPALTDTQYF. The DNA of the CDR3 is TGTGCCAGCAGCTTAGGCCCAGCGCTAACAGATACGCAGTATTTT. The chain combines TRBV7-2 with TRBJ2-3, with D uncertain. Trimming cost V 1 base and J 3 bases, with 11 bases left between them. CDR1 and CDR2 from the germline V gene are SGHTA and FQGNSA. CDR3 length: 15 amino acids.

This clone appeared once. This sequence joins TRBV28 and TRBJ1-4, with TRBD1 identical over 7 bases. The CDR3 loop spans 16 amino acids. The V gene's germline CDR1 is MDHEN and CDR2 SYDVKM. Trimming cost V 5 bases and J 0 bases; bases outside gene matches: 6. The CDR3 DNA is TGTGCCAGCAGTGACAGGGAAGGCGCAACTAATGAAAAACTGTTTTTT. Translating gives CASSDREGATNEKLFF.

This chain links TRBV7-6 with TRBJ1-5, with no clear D. The CDR3 consists of 14 residues. V was shortened by 5 bases and J by 9 bases, with 17 bases between the two germline ends. Germline V gene sequence: CDR1 SGHVS, CDR2 FNYEAQ. In DNA form, the CDR3 reads TGTGCCAGCAGCCCTCGTTTCGAAATCACGCCCCAGCATTTT. Protein sequence: CASSPRFEITPQHF.

CDR3 bases: TGTGCCAGCAGCCACCCCGGTCTCGGAAACACCATATATTTT. It is translated as CASSHPGLGNTIYF. The chain combines TRBV14 with TRBJ1-3; D ambiguous. CDR1 and CDR2 from the germline V gene are SGHDN and FVKESK. The CDR3 has 14 amino acids. The V end was cut by 3 bases, the J end by 4 bases, with 10 bases between.

V is TRBV12-2 and J is TRBJ1-1; TRBD1, as called in the table, went unchecked against the DNA. TRBV12-2 is reported as a pseudogene. The CDR3 runs 14 residues. The DNA for the CDR3 is TGTGCCAGCAGCAACGAACAGGGATCTAATGAAGCTTTCTTT. This codes for CASSNEQGSNEAFF.

The gene calls are TRBV2 and TRBJ1-5; 9 positions agree with TRBD1. The CDR3 has 14 amino acids. V shed 5 bases and J 5 bases; nucleotides not matched to a gene: 4. Germline V gene data show CDR1 as SNHLY and CDR2 as FYNNEI. CDR3 sequence: CASSPGTGYQPQHF. CDR3 coding DNA: TGTGCCAGCAGTCCCGGGACAGGGTATCAGCCCCAGCATTTT.

The J gene is TRBJ2-7, the V gene TRBV5-6; possible D gene TRBD1, 6 bases. The CDR3 totals 15 residues. Trimming pared 6 bases from V and 0 bases from J, leaving 16 bases between. Germline V gene sequence: CDR1 SGHDT, CDR2 YYEEEE. CDR3 region: CASNPGDRSSYEQYF. In DNA form, the CDR3 reads TGTGCCAGCAACCCAGGGGATCGGAGCTCCTACGAGCAGTACTTC.

The genes are TRBV10-3 and TRBJ2-1, with TRBD2 matching 14 bases. Germline V lookup: CDR1 ENHRY, CDR2 SYGVKD. Losses at the gene ends were 4 bases for V and 10 bases for J; bases not matched to a gene: 6. This CDR3 is built from 15 residues. The DNA of the CDR3 is TGTGCCATCAGTGGGACTAGCGGGAGGATGTCGGAGCAGTTCTTC. Its translation: CAISGTSGRMSEQFF.

CDR3 in DNA: TGTGCCAGCAGCTTAGGACAGATGAACACTGAAGCTTTCTTT. It specifies CASSLGQMNTEAFF. This sequence joins TRBV7-2 and TRBJ1-1; possibly TRBD1 for D (5 bases). The CDR3 is 14 amino acids. Trimming shortened V by 1 base and J by 0 bases, and 6 bases separated the two germline ends. Per germline, CDR1 SGHTA and CDR2 FQGNSA.

This sequence joins TRBV7-2 and TRBJ1-3, with unresolved D. The V and J ends lost 0 bases and 4 bases respectively, with 13 bases between them. Germline CDR1 is SGHTA and CDR2 is FQGNSA. The CDR3 spans 16 residues. The CDR3 is CASSLAADTQGNTIYF. The CDR3 DNA is TGTGCCAGCAGCTTAGCCGCAGATACACAAGGAAACACCATATATTTT. Full variable domain (remainder filled in from reference TRBV7-2 and TRBJ1-3): GAGVSQSPSNKVTEKGKDVELRCDPISGHTALYWYRQSLGQGLEFLIYFQGNSAPDKSGLPSDRFSAERTGGSVSTLTIQRTQQEDSAVYLCASSLAADTQGNTIYFGEGSWLTVV.

V usage is TRBV7-2 and J usage is TRBJ2-5, with 8 bases matching TRBD2. The CDR3 runs to 14 residues. V trimming: 4 bases; J trimming: 9 bases; junction bases outside the gene matches: 10. The V gene's germline CDR1 is SGHTA and CDR2 FQGNSA. CDR3 in amino acids: CASSSGLDSVAQYF. CDR3 sequence (DNA): TGTGCCAGCAGCTCGGGACTAGATTCAGTTGCCCAGTACTTC.

The J gene is TRBJ2-5, the V gene TRBV11-2; tentatively, D is TRBD1 or TRBD2 (5 bases each). Germline loops: CDR1 SGHAT, CDR2 FQNNGV. Trimming removed 2 bases from V and 9 bases from J, with 10 bases in between. The CDR3 is 12 amino acids. This CDR3 reads CASSLTQGAQYF. The CDR3, as DNA: TGTGCCAGCAGCTTAACCCAGGGAGCCCAGTACTTC.

The rearrangement joins TRBV28 to TRBJ1-2; D remains ambiguous. There are 12 residues in the CDR3. Germline CDR1 reads MDHEN; CDR2 reads SYDVKM. The germline V and J ends were trimmed by 7 bases and 2 bases, with 8 bases remaining between them. The CDR3 DNA follows: TGTGCCAGCAAAGTTCGAAACTATGGCTACACCTTC. Translation gives CASKVRNYGYTF.

The chain employs TRBV19 and TRBJ1-3; maybe TRBD1 (5 bases). The germline CDR1 and CDR2 sequences are LNHDA and SQIVND (reference sequence). V was clipped by 5 bases and J by 8 bases, with 13 bases between them. This CDR3 contains 13 residues. CDR3 DNA: TGTGCCAGTAGTGACCCAGGGTCGGACACCATATATTTT. This sequence encodes CASSDPGSDTIYF.